This T cell receptor (beta chain) was observed in a study of blood T cell repertoires in COVID-19. The overall study: Spain, Italy and the United States supplied samples that represented acute and convalescent COVID-19. The cDNA or gDNA used as material had been derived from T cells, B-cell-depleted T cells, or PBMCs.

The germline CDR1 and CDR2 sequences are MDHEN and SYDVKM. The CDR3 is made up of 15 amino acids. Germline trimming cut 3 bases from V and 2 bases from J; bases unmatched to any gene: 3. Only in-frame clones appear in the TCRdb table, and some are missing; sequencing was by immunoSEQ multiplex PCR. In the table there are 150,000 to 200,000 clones, 70% to 90% of which are singletons. The sequenced sample consisted of peripheral blood. This TCR derives from a young man who had recovered from COVID-19. This chain links TRBV28 with TRBJ2-2; 7 bases are shared with TRBD2. CDR3 bases: TGTGCCAGCAGTTTGGGGGAGGGTAACACCGGGGAGCTGTTTTTT. Protein product: CASSLGEGNTGELFF.